The 13 T cell receptor beta chains below come from one sample, sequenced in a study of blood T cell repertoires in COVID-19. Generated by immunoSEQ multiplex PCR, the TCRdb table keeps only in-frame clones and is missing some. Of 200,000 to 300,000 clones listed, about 87% are singletons. Sequencing was carried out using peripheral blood. The source of these receptors is a woman aged 45-65 years with acute or convalescent COVID-19.

The chain uses TRBV3-1 (or the pseudogene TRBV3-2) and TRBJ2-7; D gene ambiguous. In germline, CDR1 is LGHDT, CDR2 YNNKEL (reference sequence). With 0 bases removed from V and 9 bases from J, the gap between germline ends came to 6 bases. CDR3 length equals 11 residues. CDR3 DNA sequence: TGTGCCAGCAGCCAAGACTCGAGGCAGTACTTC. As protein: CASSQDSRQYF.

This clone turned up a few times. V gene TRBV28 combines with J gene TRBJ1-2, with D possibly being TRBD1 (5 bases). Deletions cut 2 bases from V and 4 bases from J, with 11 bases between. The V gene's germline CDR1 is MDHEN and CDR2 SYDVKM. This CDR3 has 14 amino acids. The DNA for the CDR3 is TGTGCCAGCAGTTTAGAGGCCAGGGCCTATGGCTACACCTTC. Residues: CASSLEARAYGYTF.

This clone was recorded only once. The chain employs TRBV27 and TRBJ2-6, with D perhaps matching TRBD2 (5 bases). The CDR3 extends over 12 amino acids. Germline CDR1 is MNHEY and CDR2 is SMNVEV (reference sequence). V shed 9 bases and J shed 5 bases, with 8 bases lying between them. The DNA for the CDR3 is TGTGCCAGTGCGGACTGGGCCAACGTCCTGACTTTC. Translated: CASADWANVLTF. Using reference TRBV27 and TRBJ2-6 for the parts outside the CDR3, the full variable domain is EAQVTQNPRYLITVTGKKLTVTCSQNMNHEYMSWYRQDPGLGLRQIYYSMNVEVTDKGDVPEGYKVSRKEKRNFPLILESPSPNQTSLYFCASADWANVLTFGAGSRLTVL.

The chain carries TRBV18 and TRBJ2-1, with D perhaps matching TRBD2 (6 bases). Deletions cut 3 bases from V and 8 bases from J, with 14 bases between. CDR1 is KGHSH and CDR2 is LQKENI in the germline V gene. CDR3 length: 14 residues. CDR3 DNA sequence: TGTGCCAGCTCACCTCCGGCGACGGGGGATGAGCAGTTCTTC. Protein product: CASSPPATGDEQFF.

This rearrangement joins TRBV4-2 to TRBJ2-5; 8 nucleotides match TRBD2. Germline V gene data show CDR1 as LGHNA and CDR2 as YNFKEQ. With V trimmed by 5 bases and J by 4 bases, 9 bases remained unmatched. The CDR3 consists of 15 residues. The CDR3: CASSGGTRERETQYF. The DNA for the CDR3 is TGTGCCAGCAGCGGCGGGACTAGGGAGAGAGAGACCCAGTACTTC.

The V call is TRBV6-5, the J call TRBJ2-1; TRBD1 aligns across 7 bases. The CDR3 consists of 14 residues. Per the germline V gene, CDR1 is MNHEY and CDR2 is SVGAGI. With 6 bases clipped from V and 4 bases from J, the junction kept 6 bases outside the gene matches. CDR3 bases: TGTGCCAGCAGCAAAGGACAGGAGTACAATGAGCAGTTCTTC. Translated, it gives CASSKGQEYNEQFF.

The chain joins TRBV19 to TRBJ2-7; 8 positions agree with TRBD2. The junction had 18 bases not matched to a gene; V was cut back by 1 base and J by 7 bases. Germline V lookup: CDR1 LNHDA, CDR2 SQIVND (reference sequence). This CDR3 has 18 amino acids. This chain's CDR3 is CASSIAPLINGRAQEQYF. The CDR3 DNA sequence: TGTGCCAGTAGTATAGCCCCGTTGATAAACGGGAGGGCCCAAGAGCAGTACTTC.

The chain combines TRBV7-7 with TRBJ2-2; D is perhaps TRBD1 (5 bases). Trimming took 3 bases from V and 7 from J, leaving 15 bases between them. CDR1 and CDR2 from the germline V gene are SSHAT and FNYEAQ (reference sequence). The CDR3 totals 15 residues. CDR3 region: CASSFQTATGGELFF. The CDR3 coding sequence is TGTGCCAGCAGCTTTCAGACAGCCACGGGCGGGGAGCTGTTTTTT.

This chain connects TRBV2 to TRBJ1-5; D ambiguous. Germline values: CDR1 SNHLY, CDR2 FYNNEI. V was pared by 6 bases and J by 3 bases, with 9 bases between. This CDR3 region has 13 residues. CDR3 nucleotide sequence: TGTGCCAGCAGGTCGGGGTACAATCAGCCCCAGCATTTT. Protein product: CASRSGYNQPQHF.

This clone occurred a few times. CDR3 coding DNA: TGTGCCAGCAGTTACGATCGGTACGAGCAGTACTTC. Translating it yields CASSYDRYEQYF. The rearrangement links TRBV6-5 to TRBJ2-7, with no clear D. V was cut by 2 bases and J by 4 bases, with 6 bases left in between. CDR3 length equals 12 residues. CDR1 is MNHEY, CDR2 SVGAGI, per germline.

The V call is TRBV19, the J call TRBJ2-1; D may be TRBD2 (5 bases). CDR1 is LNHDA, CDR2 SQIVND, per germline (reference sequence). The CDR3 runs 14 residues. Trimming shortened V by 5 bases and J by 7 bases, and 15 bases separated the two germline ends. The CDR3, as DNA: TGTGCCAGTAGTTTGGGTGGGAGTCGGAATGAGCAGTTCTTC. It yields the protein CASSLGGSRNEQFF.

J is TRBJ1-6 and V is TRBV27; D remains ambiguous. Trimming removed 3 bases at V and 0 bases at J, with 12 bases between. Looked up from germline, CDR1 is MNHEY and CDR2 is SMNVEV (reference sequence). The CDR3 runs 17 residues. The CDR3 protein is CASSFHSSSSYNSPLHF. The DNA of the CDR3 is TGTGCCAGCAGTTTTCACAGTTCGAGCTCCTATAATTCACCCCTCCACTTT.

The rearrangement links TRBV28 to TRBJ2-5; 9 bases match TRBD2. This CDR3 is built from 16 residues. CDR1 and CDR2 from the germline V gene are MDHEN and SYDVKM. Trimming at V came to 10 bases and at J to 0 bases, leaving 12 bases not matched to a gene. For the CDR3, the DNA is TGTGCCATTAGGCTGGGGTCTAGCGGGAACCAAGAGACCCAGTACTTC. Translating gives CAIRLGSSGNQETQYF. Based on the CDR3 plus reference TRBV28 and TRBJ2-5, the full variable domain is DVKVTQSSRYLVKRTGEKVFLECVQDMDHENMFWYRQDPGLGLRLIYFSYDVKMKEKGDIPEGYSVSREKKERFSLILESASTNQTSMYLCAIRLGSSGNQETQYFGPGTRLLVL.